The 8 T cell receptor beta chains listed next were all sequenced from one sample in a study of response to subunit inactivated influenza vaccine. Each CDR3 protein gets one entry after TCRdb re-called the RT-PCR reads with MiXCR. The sample has hundreds of thousands of distinct CDR3 sequences, 16% seen once. The specimen was CD4+ T cells sorted from PBMCs, collected less than 30 months after vaccination. The receptors were gathered from a man aged 50 to 69 who received an inactivated influenza vaccine.

V usage is TRBV7-9 and J usage is TRBJ2-1; 7 bases are a match to TRBD1. After removal of 5 bases from V and 1 base from J, the junction contained 5 bases not matched to a gene. The V gene's germline CDR1 is SEHNR and CDR2 FQNEAQ (reference sequence). The CDR3 is 15 amino acids. In nucleotides, the CDR3 is TGTGCCAGCAGCCCACAGGGGCAATCCTACAATGAGCAGTTCTTC. Residues: CASSPQGQSYNEQFF.

This clonotype was picked up many times. The chain combines TRBV28 with TRBJ2-7; D is unresolved. The germline V and J ends were trimmed by 5 bases and 4 bases, with 6 bases remaining between them. The germline CDR1 and CDR2 sequences are MDHEN and SYDVKM. This CDR3 has 11 amino acids. DNA of the CDR3: TGTGCCAGCAGTCTCCGTTACGAGCAGTACTTC. As protein: CASSLRYEQYF.

This clonotype was counted at least ten times. The J gene is TRBJ2-7, the V gene TRBV28; D is unresolved. Per germline, CDR1 MDHEN and CDR2 SYDVKM. The CDR3 is 12 amino acids. V gave up 8 bases and J gave up 1 base, with 9 bases separating them. CDR3 in DNA: TGTGCCAGCTTCAAGAAGTCCTACGAGCAGTACTTC. Protein: CASFKKSYEQYF.

The CDR3 loop reads CASRVGSYNEQFF. In DNA form, the CDR3 reads TGTGCCAGCAGAGTTGGCTCCTACAATGAGCAGTTCTTC. The chain uses TRBV6-2 or TRBV6-3 and TRBJ2-1, with no clear D. V gave up 6 bases and J gave up 0 bases, with 6 bases separating them. The length of the CDR3 is 13 residues. Germline CDR1 and CDR2: MNHEY and SVGEGT.

This clonotype appeared many times. V and J are TRBV29-1 and TRBJ1-5, with TRBD1 identical over 7 bases. The trim removed 6 bases at V and 5 bases at J, leaving 10 bases unmatched. Germline-derived CDR1 and CDR2 are SQVTM and ANQGSEA. This CDR3 has 14 residues. CDR3 sequence reads: CSVRGQGDHQPQHF. The DNA for the CDR3 is TGCAGCGTAAGGGGGCAGGGGGACCATCAGCCCCAGCATTTT. Drawing the rest from reference TRBV29-1 and TRBJ1-5, the complete variable domain is SAVISQKPSRDICQRGTSLTIQCQVDSQVTMMFWYRQQPGQSLTLIATANQGSEATYESGFVIDKFPISRPNLTFSTLTVSNMSPEDSSIYLCSVRGQGDHQPQHFGDGTRLSIL.

The gene calls are TRBV20-1 and TRBJ2-3, with 11 bases lining up with TRBD2. CDR3 size: 16 residues. Germline CDR1 and CDR2: DFQATT and SNEGSKA (reference sequence). J was trimmed by 5 bases and V by 1 base; bases with no gene match: 8. This CDR3 reads CSARGLAGKFRDTQYF. The DNA of the CDR3 is TGCAGTGCTAGAGGACTAGCGGGAAAATTTAGAGATACGCAGTATTTT.

This clonotype was observed a few times. The J gene is TRBJ1-6, the V gene TRBV27; tentatively, D is TRBD1 (5 bases). The germline V gene has CDR1 MNHEY and CDR2 SMNVEV (reference sequence). The CDR3 is made up of 15 amino acids. V was shortened by 5 bases and J by 9 bases, with 17 bases between the two germline ends. The CDR3 bases are TGTGCCAGCAGTCTAGGGGCAGCTGGTCGTTCACCCCTCCACTTT. Amino acid sequence: CASSLGAAGRSPLHF.

The chain uses TRBV24-1 and TRBJ2-2; D remains unclear. The germline V and J ends were trimmed by 10 bases and 9 bases, with 17 bases remaining between them. The CDR3 is made up of 13 amino acids. Per the germline V gene, CDR1 is KGHDR and CDR2 is SFDVKD. DNA of the CDR3: TGTGCCACGCAGCCCAATAGTGTTCGGGAGCTGTTTTTT. This sequence encodes CATQPNSVRELFF.